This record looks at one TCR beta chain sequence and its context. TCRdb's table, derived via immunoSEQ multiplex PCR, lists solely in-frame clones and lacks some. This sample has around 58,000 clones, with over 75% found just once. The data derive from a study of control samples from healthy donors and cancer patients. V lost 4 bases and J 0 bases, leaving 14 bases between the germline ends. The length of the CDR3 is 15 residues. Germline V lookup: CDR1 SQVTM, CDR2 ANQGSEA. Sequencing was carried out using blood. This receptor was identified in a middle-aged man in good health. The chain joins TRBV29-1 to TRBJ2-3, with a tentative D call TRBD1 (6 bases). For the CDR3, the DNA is TGCAGCGTTGGATCGGACAGAACAAGCACAGATACGCAGTATTTT. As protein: CSVGSDRTSTDTQYF.